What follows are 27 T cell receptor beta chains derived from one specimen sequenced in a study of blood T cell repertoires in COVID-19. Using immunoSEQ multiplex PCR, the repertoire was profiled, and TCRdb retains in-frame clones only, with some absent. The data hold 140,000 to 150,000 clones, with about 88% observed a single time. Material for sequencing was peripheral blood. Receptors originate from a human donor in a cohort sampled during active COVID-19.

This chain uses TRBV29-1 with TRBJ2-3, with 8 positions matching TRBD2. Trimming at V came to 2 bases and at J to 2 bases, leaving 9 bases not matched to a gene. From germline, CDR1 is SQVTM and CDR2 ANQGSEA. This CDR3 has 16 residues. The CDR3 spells CSVEFGGGGLTDTQYF. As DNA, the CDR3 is TGCAGCGTTGAATTCGGTGGCGGGGGGCTCACAGATACGCAGTATTTT.

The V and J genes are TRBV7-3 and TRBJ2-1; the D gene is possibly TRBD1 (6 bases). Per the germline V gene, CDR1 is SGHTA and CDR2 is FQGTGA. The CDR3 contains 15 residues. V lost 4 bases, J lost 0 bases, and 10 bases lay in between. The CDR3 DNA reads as TGTGCCAGCAGCTCTAAGACAGGCTCCTACAATGAGCAGTTCTTC. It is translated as CASSSKTGSYNEQFF.

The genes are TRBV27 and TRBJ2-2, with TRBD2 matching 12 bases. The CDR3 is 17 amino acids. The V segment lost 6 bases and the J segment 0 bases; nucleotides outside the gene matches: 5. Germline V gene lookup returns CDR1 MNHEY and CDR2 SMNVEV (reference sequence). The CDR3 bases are TGTGCCAGCAGGGCTAGCGGGGGGGCCTCGAACACCGGGGAGCTGTTTTTT. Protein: CASRASGGASNTGELFF.

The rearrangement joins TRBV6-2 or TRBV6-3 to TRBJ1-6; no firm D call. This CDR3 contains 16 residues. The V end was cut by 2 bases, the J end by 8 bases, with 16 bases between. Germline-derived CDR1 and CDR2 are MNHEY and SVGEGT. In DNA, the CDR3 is TGTGCCAGCAGTTACCGGCCGGGAAGCTCCGATTCACCCCTCCACTTT. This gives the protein CASSYRPGSSDSPLHF.

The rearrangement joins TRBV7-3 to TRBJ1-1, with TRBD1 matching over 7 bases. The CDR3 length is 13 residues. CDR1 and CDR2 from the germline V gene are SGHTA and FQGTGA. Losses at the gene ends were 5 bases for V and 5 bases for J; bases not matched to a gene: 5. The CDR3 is CASSPQTGTEAFF. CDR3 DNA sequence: TGTGCCAGCAGCCCTCAGACAGGGACTGAAGCTTTCTTT.

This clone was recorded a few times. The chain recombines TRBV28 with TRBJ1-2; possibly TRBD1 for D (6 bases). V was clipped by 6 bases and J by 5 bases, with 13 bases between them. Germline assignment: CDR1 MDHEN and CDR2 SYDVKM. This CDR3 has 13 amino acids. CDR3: CASSDRSVYGYTF. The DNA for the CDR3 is TGTGCCAGCAGCGACAGGTCCGTTTATGGCTACACCTTC.

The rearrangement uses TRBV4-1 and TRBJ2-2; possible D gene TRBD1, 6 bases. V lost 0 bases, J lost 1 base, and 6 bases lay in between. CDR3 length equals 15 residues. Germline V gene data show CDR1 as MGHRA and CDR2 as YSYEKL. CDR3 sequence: CASSQEQGNTGELFF. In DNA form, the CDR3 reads TGCGCCAGCAGCCAAGAACAGGGGAACACCGGGGAGCTGTTTTTT.

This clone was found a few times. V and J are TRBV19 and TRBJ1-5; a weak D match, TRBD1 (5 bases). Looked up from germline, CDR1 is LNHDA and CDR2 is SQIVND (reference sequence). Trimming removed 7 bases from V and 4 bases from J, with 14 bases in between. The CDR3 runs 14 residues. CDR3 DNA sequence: TGTGCCAGTAATCTGGGCAGGACAAATCAGCCCCAGCATTTT. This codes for CASNLGRTNQPQHF.

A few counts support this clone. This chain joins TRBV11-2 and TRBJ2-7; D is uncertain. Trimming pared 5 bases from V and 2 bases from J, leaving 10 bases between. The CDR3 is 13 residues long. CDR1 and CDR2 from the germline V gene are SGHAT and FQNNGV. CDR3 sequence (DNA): TGTGCCAGCAGCCCCGACTCTCCCTACGAGCAGTACTTC. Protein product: CASSPDSPYEQYF.

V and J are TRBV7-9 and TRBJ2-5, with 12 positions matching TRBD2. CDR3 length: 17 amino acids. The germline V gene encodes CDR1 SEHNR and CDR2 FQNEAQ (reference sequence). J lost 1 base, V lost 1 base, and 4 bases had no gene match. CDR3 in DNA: TGTGCCAGCAGCTTAGGCGCTAGCGGGAGGGGCCAAGAGACCCAGTACTTC. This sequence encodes CASSLGASGRGQETQYF.

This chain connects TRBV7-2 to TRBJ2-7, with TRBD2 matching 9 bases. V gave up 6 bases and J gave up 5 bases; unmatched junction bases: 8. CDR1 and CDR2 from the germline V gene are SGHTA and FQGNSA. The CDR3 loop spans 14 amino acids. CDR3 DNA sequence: TGTGCCAGCAGACGGCTAGCGGGGTTAAACGAGCAGTACTTC. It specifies CASRRLAGLNEQYF.

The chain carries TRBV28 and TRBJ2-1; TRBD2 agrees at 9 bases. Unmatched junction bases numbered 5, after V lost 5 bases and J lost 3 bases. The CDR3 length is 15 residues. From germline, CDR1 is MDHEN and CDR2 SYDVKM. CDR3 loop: CASSDTSGLYNEQFF. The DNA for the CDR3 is TGTGCCAGCAGTGATACTAGCGGGCTCTACAATGAGCAGTTCTTC.

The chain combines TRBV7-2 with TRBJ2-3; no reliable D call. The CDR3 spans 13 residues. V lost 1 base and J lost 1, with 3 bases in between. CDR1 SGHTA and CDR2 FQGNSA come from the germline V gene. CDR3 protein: CASSLGGTDTQYF. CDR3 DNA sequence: TGTGCCAGCAGCTTAGGAGGCACAGATACGCAGTATTTT.

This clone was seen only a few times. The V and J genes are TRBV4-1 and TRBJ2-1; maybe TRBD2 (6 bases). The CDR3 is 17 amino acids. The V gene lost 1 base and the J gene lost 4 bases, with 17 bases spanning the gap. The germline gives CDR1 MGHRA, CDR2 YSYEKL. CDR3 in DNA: TGCGCCAGCAGCCAAGTCGGGAGCGGATCCAAGTACAATGAGCAGTTCTTC. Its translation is CASSQVGSGSKYNEQFF.

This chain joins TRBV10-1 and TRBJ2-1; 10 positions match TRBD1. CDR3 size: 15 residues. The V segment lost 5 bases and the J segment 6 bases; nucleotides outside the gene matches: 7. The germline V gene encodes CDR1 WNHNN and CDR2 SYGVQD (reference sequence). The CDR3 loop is CASSNRDRGSNEQFF. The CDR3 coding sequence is TGCGCCAGCAGTAACCGGGACAGGGGAAGCAATGAGCAGTTCTTC.

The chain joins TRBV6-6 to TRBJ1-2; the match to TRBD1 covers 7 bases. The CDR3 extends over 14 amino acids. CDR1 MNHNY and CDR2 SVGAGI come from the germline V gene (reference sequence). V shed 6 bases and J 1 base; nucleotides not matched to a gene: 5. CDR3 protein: CASREDRVNYGYTF. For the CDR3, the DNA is TGTGCCAGCAGGGAAGACAGGGTTAACTATGGCTACACCTTC.

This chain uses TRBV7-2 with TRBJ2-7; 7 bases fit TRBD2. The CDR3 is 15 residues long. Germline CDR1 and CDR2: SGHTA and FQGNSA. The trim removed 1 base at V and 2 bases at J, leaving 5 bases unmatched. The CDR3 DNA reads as TGTGCCAGCAGCTTAGGCACTAGCGCCGCCTACGAGCAGTACTTC. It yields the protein CASSLGTSAAYEQYF.

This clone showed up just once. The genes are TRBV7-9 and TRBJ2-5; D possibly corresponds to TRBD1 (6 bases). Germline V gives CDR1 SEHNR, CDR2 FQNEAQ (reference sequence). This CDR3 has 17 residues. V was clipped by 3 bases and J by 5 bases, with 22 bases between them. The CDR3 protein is CASSFPDLGRGGETQYF. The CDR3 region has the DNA TGTGCCAGCAGCTTCCCTGACTTAGGCAGGGGTGGGGAGACCCAGTACTTC.

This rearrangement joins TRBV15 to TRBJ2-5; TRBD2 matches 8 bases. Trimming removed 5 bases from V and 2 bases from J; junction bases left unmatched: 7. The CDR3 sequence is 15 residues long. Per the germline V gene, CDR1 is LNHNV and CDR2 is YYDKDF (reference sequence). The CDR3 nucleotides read TGTGCCACCAGCTTGGCCGGGACTAGGCAAGAGACCCAGTACTTC. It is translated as CATSLAGTRQETQYF.

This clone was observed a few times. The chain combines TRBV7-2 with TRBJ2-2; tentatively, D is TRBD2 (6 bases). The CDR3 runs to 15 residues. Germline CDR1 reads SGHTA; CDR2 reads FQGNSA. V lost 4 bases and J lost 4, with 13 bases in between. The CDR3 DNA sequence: TGTGCCAGCAGCTCCTCGGGACTGGTCACCGGGGAGCTGTTTTTT. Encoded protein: CASSSSGLVTGELFF.

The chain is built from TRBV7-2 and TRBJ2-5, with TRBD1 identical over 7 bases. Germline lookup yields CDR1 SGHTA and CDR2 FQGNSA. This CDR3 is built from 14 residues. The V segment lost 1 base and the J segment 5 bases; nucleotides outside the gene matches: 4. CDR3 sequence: CASSLGSRGETQYF. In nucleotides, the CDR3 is TGTGCCAGCAGCTTAGGGTCCAGGGGGGAGACCCAGTACTTC.

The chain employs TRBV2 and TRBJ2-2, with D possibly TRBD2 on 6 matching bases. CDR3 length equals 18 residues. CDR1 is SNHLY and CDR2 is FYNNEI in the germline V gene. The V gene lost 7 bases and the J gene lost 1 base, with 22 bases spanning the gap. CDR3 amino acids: CASMFVTLASKNTGELFF. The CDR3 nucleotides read TGTGCCAGCATGTTTGTAACCCTAGCGTCCAAGAACACCGGGGAGCTGTTTTTT.

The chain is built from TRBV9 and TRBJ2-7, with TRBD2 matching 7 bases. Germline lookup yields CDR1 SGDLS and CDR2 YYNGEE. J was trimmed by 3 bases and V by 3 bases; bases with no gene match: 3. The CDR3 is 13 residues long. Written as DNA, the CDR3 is TGTGCCAGCAGCGGCGGGAGTAACTACGAGCAGTACTTC. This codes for CASSGGSNYEQYF.

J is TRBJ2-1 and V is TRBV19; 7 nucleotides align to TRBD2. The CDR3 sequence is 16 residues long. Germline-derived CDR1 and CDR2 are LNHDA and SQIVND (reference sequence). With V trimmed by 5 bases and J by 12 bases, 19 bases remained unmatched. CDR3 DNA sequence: TGTGCCAGTAGTCCTGCTGGACTAGAAGCGTCTGGGGGGCAGTTCTTC. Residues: CASSPAGLEASGGQFF. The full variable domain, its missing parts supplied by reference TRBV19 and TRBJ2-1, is DGGITQSPKYLFRKEGQNVTLSCEQNLNHDAMYWYRQDPGQGLRLIYYSQIVNDFQKGDIAEGYSVSREKKESFPLTVTSAQKNPTAFYLCASSPAGLEASGGQFFGPGTRLTVL.

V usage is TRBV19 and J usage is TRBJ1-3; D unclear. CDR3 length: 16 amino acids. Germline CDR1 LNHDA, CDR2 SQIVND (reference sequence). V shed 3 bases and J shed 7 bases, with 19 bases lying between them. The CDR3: CASSMEFGGWRNTIYF. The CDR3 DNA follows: TGTGCCAGTAGTATGGAGTTCGGAGGTTGGCGGAACACCATATATTTT.

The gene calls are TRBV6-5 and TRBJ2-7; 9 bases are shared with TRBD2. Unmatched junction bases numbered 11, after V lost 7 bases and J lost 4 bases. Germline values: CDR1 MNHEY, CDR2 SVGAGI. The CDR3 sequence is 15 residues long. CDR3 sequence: CASMASGGLIYEQYF. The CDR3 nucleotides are TGTGCCAGCATGGCGAGCGGGGGGCTCATTTACGAGCAGTACTTC.

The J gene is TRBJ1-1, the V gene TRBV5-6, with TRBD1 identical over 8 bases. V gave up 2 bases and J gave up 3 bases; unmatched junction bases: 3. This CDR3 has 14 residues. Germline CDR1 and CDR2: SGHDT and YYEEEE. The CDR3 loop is CASSFQDRDTEAFF. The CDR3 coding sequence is TGTGCCAGCAGCTTCCAGGACAGGGACACTGAAGCTTTCTTT.